This entry describes one T cell receptor (beta chain). Its matching antigen is unknown. Tagging with unique molecular identifiers was applied to individual cDNA molecules. TCRdb processed the 5' RACE reads anew with MiXCR; each CDR3 protein has one entry. The sample consists of about 66,000 distinct CDR3 sequences, under 15% of them appearing once. The data derive from a study of early T cells in non-severe SARS-CoV-2 infection. Study-wide context: Unsorted whole-blood RNA was sequenced in bulk, leaving chains unpaired. Study-level results: VDJdb matching, biased toward anti-spike CD8 responses, missed private and CD4 specificities.

Sequencing was done on a sample of whole blood. This receptor was taken from an adult who was a healthcare worker with PCR-confirmed SARS-CoV-2 infection or an uninfected control (not recorded which).

CDR3 in amino acids: CASSSRQGLRNEQFF. The CDR3 bases are TGTGCCAGCAGTTCCAGACAGGGACTTAGGAATGAGCAGTTCTTC. The rearrangement uses TRBV28 and TRBJ2-1; maybe TRBD1 (7 bases). Germline CDR1 is MDHEN and CDR2 is SYDVKM. V lost 4 bases, J lost 7 bases, and 17 bases lay in between. The CDR3 runs 15 residues.